The 10 T cell receptor beta chains presented below share a single source sample, sequenced in a study of cytotoxic CD8 clonotypes in ibrutinib-treated CLL. TCRdb's copy holds only in-frame clones and misses some; the assay was immunoSEQ multiplex PCR. This table has more than 200,000 clones, 60% to 75% appearing once. Sample: PBMCs, taken after 24 months of ibrutinib treatment. These receptors all come from a human donor with chronic lymphocytic leukemia.

J is TRBJ2-1 and V is TRBV10-1; TRBD1 might be the D (5 bases). Trimming shortened V by 5 bases and J by 0 bases, and 11 bases separated the two germline ends. CDR1 and CDR2 (germline): WNHNN, SYGVQD (reference sequence). The CDR3 is 15 amino acids. CDR3 amino acids: CASSPDSSSYNEQFF. CDR3 DNA sequence: TGCGCCAGCAGTCCAGACAGCAGCTCCTACAATGAGCAGTTCTTC.

V usage is TRBV25-1 and J usage is TRBJ1-2, with D possibly being TRBD1 (5 bases). Germline CDR1 is MGHDK and CDR2 is SYGVNS. The CDR3 is 14 amino acids. V lost 4 bases to trimming and J lost 5 bases, with 14 bases between them. The CDR3 loop reads CASSVGGTPYGYTF. The CDR3 coding sequence is TGTGCCAGCAGTGTTGGGGGGACGCCGTATGGCTACACCTTC.

The gene calls are TRBV30 and TRBJ2-1, with 11 positions matching TRBD2. Germline V gene data show CDR1 as GTSNPN and CDR2 as SVGIG (reference sequence). The length of the CDR3 is 15 residues. The junction had 8 bases not matched to a gene; V was cut back by 2 bases and J by 8 bases. The CDR3 nucleotides read TGTGCCTGGAGTCTAAAGACTAGCGGGATCTATGAGCAGTTCTTC. Protein sequence: CAWSLKTSGIYEQFF.

This chain uses TRBV30 with TRBJ2-5; D is possibly TRBD1 (6 bases). CDR1 and CDR2 from the germline V gene are GTSNPN and SVGIG (reference sequence). The CDR3 totals 13 residues. V shed 0 bases and J shed 4 bases, with 9 bases lying between them. In DNA form, the CDR3 reads TGTGCCTGGAGTGTAGGGGGTGCAGAGACCCAGTACTTC. This gives the protein CAWSVGGAETQYF.

This rearrangement joins TRBV19 to TRBJ2-3; 14 bases agree with TRBD2. The trim removed 4 bases at V and 5 bases at J, leaving 11 bases unmatched. CDR1 is LNHDA, CDR2 SQIVND, per germline (reference sequence). This CDR3 has 18 amino acids. This chain's CDR3 is CASSNGRTSGRLRDTQYF. The CDR3 DNA is TGTGCCAGTAGTAATGGGCGGACTAGCGGGAGGTTACGAGATACGCAGTATTTT.

This clone was picked up a small number of times. V gene TRBV29-1 combines with J gene TRBJ2-1, with D possibly TRBD2 on 6 matching bases. Between the trimmed V and J ends, which lost 4 bases and 7 bases, there was a span of 14 bases. Germline CDR1 reads SQVTM; CDR2 reads ANQGSEA. The CDR3 length is 13 residues. The CDR3 DNA is TGCAGCGTTGGAAGACTAGGCGCAAATGAGCAGTTCTTC. Its translation: CSVGRLGANEQFF.

The chain links TRBV14 to TRBJ2-2, with 8 nucleotides matching TRBD2. This CDR3 comprises 15 residues. Germline V gene lookup returns CDR1 SGHDN and CDR2 FVKESK. The junction had 3 bases not matched to a gene; V was cut back by 4 bases and J by 2 bases. The CDR3: CASSLSGTNTGELFF. For the CDR3, the DNA is TGTGCCAGCAGCCTTAGCGGGACAAACACCGGGGAGCTGTTTTTT. The full variable domain, rest sourced from reference TRBV14 and TRBJ2-2, is EAGVTQFPSHSVIEKGQTVTLRCDPISGHDNLYWYRRVMGKEIKFLLHFVKESKQDESGMPNNRFLAERTGGTYSTLKVQPAELEDSGVYFCASSLSGTNTGELFFGEGSRLTVL.

This clone was detected only once. Other DNA sequences in this sample translate to the same CDR3. The chain combines TRBV30 with TRBJ2-1, with D perhaps matching TRBD1 (5 bases). The CDR3 is 11 amino acids. The germline gives CDR1 GTSNPN, CDR2 SVGIG (reference sequence). Trimming took off 2 bases at V and 9 bases at J, with 8 bases between the two ends. Here the CDR3 DNA reads TGTGCCTGGAGTACAGGCGGTGAGCAGTTCTTC. Encoded protein: CAWSTGGEQFF. Based on the CDR3 plus reference TRBV30 and TRBJ2-1, the full variable domain is SQTIHQWPATLVQPVGSPLSLECTVEGTSNPNLYWYRQAAGRGLQLLFYSVGIGQISSEVPQNLSASRPQDRQFILSSKKLLLSDSGFYLCAWSTGGEQFFGPGTRLTVL.

CDR3 DNA sequence: TGCGCCAGCAGCTTGGAGGGCAGCAGAGGAGATACGCAGTATTTT. Translated: CASSLEGSRGDTQYF. The rearrangement links TRBV5-1 to TRBJ2-3, with no clear D. Germline V gene lookup returns CDR1 SGHRS and CDR2 YFSETQ. The CDR3 extends over 15 amino acids. Trimming took 0 bases from V and 5 from J, leaving 13 bases between them.

CDR3 loop: CASSLGSGGPYTEAFF. DNA for the CDR3: TGCGCCAGCAGCTTGGGATCAGGGGGCCCGTACACTGAAGCTTTCTTT. The chain links TRBV5-1 to TRBJ1-1; the match to TRBD1 covers 8 bases. This CDR3 contains 16 residues. The V segment lost 0 bases and the J segment 3 bases; nucleotides outside the gene matches: 7. CDR1 is SGHRS and CDR2 is YFSETQ in the germline V gene.